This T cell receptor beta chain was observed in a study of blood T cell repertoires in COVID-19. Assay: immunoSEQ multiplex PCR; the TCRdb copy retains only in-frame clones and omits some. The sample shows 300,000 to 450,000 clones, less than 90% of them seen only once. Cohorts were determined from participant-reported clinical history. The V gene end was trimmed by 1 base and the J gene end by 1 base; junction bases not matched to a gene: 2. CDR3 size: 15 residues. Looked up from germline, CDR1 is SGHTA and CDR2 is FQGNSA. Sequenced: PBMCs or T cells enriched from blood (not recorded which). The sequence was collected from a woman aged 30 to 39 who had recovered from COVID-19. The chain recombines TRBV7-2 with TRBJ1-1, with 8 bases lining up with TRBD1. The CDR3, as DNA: TGTGCCAGCAGCTTAGTCGGGACAGGGAACACTGAAGCTTTCTTT. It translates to CASSLVGTGNTEAFF.